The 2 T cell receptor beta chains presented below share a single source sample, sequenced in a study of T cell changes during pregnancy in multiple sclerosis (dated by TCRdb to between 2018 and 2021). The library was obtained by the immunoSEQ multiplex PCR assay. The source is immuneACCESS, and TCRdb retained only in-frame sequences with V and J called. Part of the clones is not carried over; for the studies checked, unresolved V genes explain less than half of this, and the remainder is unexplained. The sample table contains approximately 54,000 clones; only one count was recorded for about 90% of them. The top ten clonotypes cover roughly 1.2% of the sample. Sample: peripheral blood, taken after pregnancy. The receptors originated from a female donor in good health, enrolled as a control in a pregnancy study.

CDR3 protein: CASSVEGGDTEAFF. The CDR3 nucleotides are TGTGCCAGCAGCGTAGAAGGGGGGGACACTGAAGCTTTCTTT. The chain recombines TRBV9 with TRBJ1-1; weak D call: TRBD1 (6 bases). Germline CDR1 SGDLS, CDR2 YYNGEE. The ends were cut back, 0 bases at V and 3 bases at J, with 9 bases in the middle. This CDR3 has 14 residues.

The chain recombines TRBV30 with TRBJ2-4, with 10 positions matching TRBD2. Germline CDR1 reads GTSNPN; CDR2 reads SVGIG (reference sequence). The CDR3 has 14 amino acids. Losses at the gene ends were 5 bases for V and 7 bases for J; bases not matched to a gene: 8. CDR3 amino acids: CAWGIGTSENIQYF. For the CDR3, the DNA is TGTGCCTGGGGTATCGGGACTAGCGAGAACATTCAGTACTTC.